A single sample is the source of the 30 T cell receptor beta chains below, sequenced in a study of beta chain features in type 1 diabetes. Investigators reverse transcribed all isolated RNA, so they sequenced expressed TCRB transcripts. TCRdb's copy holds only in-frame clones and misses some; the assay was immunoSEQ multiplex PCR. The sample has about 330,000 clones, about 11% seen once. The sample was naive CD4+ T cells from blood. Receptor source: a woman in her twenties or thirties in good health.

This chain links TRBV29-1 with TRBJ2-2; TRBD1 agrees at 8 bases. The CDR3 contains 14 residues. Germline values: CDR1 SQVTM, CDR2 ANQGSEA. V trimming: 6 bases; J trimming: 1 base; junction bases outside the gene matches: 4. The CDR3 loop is CSVRGQGNTGELFF. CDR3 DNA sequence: TGCAGCGTCCGAGGACAGGGGAACACCGGGGAGCTGTTTTTT.

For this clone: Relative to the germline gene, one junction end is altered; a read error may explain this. CDR3 protein: CASSSTSGRALGELFF. CDR3 coding DNA: TGTGCTAGCAGCTCGACTAGCGGGAGGGCTCTCGGGGAGCTGTTTTTT. This chain links TRBV7-7 with TRBJ2-2, with 14 bases that match TRBD2. Per germline, CDR1 SSHAT and CDR2 FNYEAQ (reference sequence). The length of the CDR3 is 16 residues.

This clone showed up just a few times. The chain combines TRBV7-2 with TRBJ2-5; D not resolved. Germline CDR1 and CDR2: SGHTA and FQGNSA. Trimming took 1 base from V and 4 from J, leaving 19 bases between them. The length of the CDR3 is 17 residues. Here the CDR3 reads CASSLVAGPRRGETQYF. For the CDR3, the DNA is TGTGCCAGCAGCTTAGTTGCTGGCCCCAGGCGTGGAGAGACCCAGTACTTC.

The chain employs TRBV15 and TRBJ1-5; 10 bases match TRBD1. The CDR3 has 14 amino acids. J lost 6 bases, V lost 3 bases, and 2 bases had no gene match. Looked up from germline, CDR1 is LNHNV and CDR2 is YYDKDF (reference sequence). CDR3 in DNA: TGTGCCACCAGCAGGACAGGGGGCGGTCAGCCCCAGCATTTT. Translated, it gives CATSRTGGGQPQHF.

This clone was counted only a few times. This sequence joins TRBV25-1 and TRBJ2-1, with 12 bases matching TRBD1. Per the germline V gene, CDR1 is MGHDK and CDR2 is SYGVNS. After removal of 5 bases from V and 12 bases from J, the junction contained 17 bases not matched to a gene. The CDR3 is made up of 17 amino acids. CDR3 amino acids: CASSLTVGDRGPIGQFF. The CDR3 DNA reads TGTGCCAGCAGTCTCACCGTGGGGGACAGGGGGCCTATTGGGCAGTTCTTC.

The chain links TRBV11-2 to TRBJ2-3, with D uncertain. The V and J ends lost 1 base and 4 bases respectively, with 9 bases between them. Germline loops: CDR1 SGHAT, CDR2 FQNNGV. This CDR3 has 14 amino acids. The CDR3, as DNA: TGTGCCAGCAGCTTAGGAGTCCCGGCAGATACGCAGTATTTT. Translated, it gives CASSLGVPADTQYF.

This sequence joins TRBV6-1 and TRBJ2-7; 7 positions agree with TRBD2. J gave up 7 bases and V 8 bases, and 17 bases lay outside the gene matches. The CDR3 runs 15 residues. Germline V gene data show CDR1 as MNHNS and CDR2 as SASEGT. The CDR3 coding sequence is TGTGCCAGCCTTTCCACTAGCGCCCTTCGGGGGGAGCAGTACTTC. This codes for CASLSTSALRGEQYF.

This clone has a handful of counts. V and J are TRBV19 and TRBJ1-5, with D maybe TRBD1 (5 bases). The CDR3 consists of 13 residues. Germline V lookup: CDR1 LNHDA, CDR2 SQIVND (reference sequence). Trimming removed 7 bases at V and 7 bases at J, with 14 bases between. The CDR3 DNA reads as TGTGCCAGTACCGTCGGGTGGGGCCAGCCCCAGCATTTT. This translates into CASTVGWGQPQHF. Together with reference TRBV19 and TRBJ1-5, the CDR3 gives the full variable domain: DGGITQSPKYLFRKEGQNVTLSCEQNLNHDAMYWYRQDPGQGLRLIYYSQIVNDFQKGDIAEGYSVSREKKESFPLTVTSAQKNPTAFYLCASTVGWGQPQHFGDGTRLSIL.

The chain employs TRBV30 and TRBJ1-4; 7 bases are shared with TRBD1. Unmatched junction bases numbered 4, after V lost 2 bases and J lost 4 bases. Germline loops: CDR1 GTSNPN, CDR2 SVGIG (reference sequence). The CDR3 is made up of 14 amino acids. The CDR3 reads CAWSNRQGNEKLFF. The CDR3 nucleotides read TGTGCCTGGAGTAACCGACAGGGTAATGAAAAACTGTTTTTT. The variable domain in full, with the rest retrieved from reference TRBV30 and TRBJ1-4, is SQTIHQWPATLVQPVGSPLSLECTVEGTSNPNLYWYRQAAGRGLQLLFYSVGIGQISSEVPQNLSASRPQDRQFILSSKKLLLSDSGFYLCAWSNRQGNEKLFFGSGTQLSVL.

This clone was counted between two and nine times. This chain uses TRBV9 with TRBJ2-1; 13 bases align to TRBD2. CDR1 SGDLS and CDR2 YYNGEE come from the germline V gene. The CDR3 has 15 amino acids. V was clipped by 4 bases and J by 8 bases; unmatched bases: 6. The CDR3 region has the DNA TGTGCCAGCAGCCTACTAGCGGGAGGGTTGGATGAGCAGTTCTTC. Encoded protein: CASSLLAGGLDEQFF. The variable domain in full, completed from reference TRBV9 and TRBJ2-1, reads DSGVTQTPKHLITATGQRVTLRCSPRSGDLSVYWYQQSLDQGLQFLIQYYNGEERAKGNILERFSAQQFPDLHSELNLSSLELGDSALYFCASSLLAGGLDEQFFGPGTRLTVL.

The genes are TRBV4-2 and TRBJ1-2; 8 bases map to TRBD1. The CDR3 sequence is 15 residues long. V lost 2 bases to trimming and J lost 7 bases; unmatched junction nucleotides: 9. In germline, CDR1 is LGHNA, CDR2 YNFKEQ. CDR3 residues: CASSQQGALGSGYTF. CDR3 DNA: TGTGCCAGCAGCCAACAGGGGGCGCTCGGATCTGGCTACACCTTC.

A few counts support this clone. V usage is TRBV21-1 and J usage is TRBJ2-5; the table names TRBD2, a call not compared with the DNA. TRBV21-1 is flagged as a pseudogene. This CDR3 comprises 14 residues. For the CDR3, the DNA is TGTGCCAGCAGCAAAGGGGAAGGGAGAGAGACCCAGTACTTC. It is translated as CASSKGEGRETQYF.

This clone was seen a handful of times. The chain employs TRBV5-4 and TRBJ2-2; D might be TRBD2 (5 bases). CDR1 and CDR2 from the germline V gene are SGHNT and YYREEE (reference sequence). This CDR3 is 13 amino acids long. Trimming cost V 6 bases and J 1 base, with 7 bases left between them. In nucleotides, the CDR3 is TGTGCCAGCAATAGCGTGAACACCGGGGAGCTGTTTTTT. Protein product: CASNSVNTGELFF.

The DNA of the CDR3 is TGTGCCAGTAGTACCCCGCCGGGACAGGGAACCTCTGGGGCCAACGTCCTGACTTTC. As protein: CASSTPPGQGTSGANVLTF. This sequence joins TRBV19 and TRBJ2-6; 9 bases line up with TRBD1. Germline V gene data show CDR1 as LNHDA and CDR2 as SQIVND (reference sequence). V lost 4 bases to trimming and J lost 0 bases; unmatched junction nucleotides: 10. The CDR3 is 19 amino acids.

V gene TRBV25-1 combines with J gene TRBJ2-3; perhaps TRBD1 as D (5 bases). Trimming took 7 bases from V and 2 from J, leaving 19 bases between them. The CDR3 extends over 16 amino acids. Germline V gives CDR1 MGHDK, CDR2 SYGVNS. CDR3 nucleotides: TGTGCCAGCATGTCGTCTTGGGGCGGATCCACAGATACGCAGTATTTT. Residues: CASMSSWGGSTDTQYF.

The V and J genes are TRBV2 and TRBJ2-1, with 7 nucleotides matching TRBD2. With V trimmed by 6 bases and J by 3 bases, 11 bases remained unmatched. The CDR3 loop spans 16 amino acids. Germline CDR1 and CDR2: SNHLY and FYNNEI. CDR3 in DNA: TGTGCCAGCAGCGCGTTGGCGGGAGTCTACTACAATGAGCAGTTCTTC. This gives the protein CASSALAGVYYNEQFF.

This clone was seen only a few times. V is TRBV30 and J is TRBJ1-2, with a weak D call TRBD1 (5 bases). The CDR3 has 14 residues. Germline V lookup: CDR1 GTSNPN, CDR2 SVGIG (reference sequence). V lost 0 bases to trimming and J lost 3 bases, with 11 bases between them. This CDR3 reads CAWSVRRGYYGYTF. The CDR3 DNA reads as TGTGCCTGGAGTGTCCGGAGGGGCTACTATGGCTACACCTTC.

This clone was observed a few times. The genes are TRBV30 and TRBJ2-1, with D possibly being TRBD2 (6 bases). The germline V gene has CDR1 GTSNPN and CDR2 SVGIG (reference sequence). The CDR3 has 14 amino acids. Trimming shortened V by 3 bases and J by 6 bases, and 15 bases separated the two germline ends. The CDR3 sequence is CAWSPALGGNEQFF. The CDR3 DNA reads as TGTGCCTGGAGCCCCGCCCTGGGGGGCAATGAGCAGTTCTTC.

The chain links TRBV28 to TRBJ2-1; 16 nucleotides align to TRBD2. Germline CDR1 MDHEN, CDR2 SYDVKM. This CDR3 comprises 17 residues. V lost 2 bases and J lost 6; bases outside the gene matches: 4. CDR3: CASSLAGLAGGINEQFF. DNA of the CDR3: TGTGCCAGCAGTTTAGCGGGACTAGCGGGAGGGATCAATGAGCAGTTCTTC.

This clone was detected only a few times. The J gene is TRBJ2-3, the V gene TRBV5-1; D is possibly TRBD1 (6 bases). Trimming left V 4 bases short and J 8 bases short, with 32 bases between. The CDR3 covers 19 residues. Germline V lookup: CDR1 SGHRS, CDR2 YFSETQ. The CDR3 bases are TGCGCCAGCAGCCTAACGGGACAACAGCACAGATACTCGGCAGTTACGCAGTATTTT. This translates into CASSLTGQQHRYSAVTQYF.

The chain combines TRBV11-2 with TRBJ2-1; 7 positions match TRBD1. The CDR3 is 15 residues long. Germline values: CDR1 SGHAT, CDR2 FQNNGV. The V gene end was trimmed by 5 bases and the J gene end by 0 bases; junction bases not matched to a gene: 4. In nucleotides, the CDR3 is TGTGCCAGCAGCCCTTGGACAGGCTCCTACAATGAGCAGTTCTTC. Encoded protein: CASSPWTGSYNEQFF. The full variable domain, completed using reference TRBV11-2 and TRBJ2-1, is EAGVAQSPRYKIIEKRQSVAFWCNPISGHATLYWYQQILGQGPKLLIQFQNNGVVDDSQLPKDRFSAERLKGVDSTLKIQPAKLEDSAVYLCASSPWTGSYNEQFFGPGTRLTVL.

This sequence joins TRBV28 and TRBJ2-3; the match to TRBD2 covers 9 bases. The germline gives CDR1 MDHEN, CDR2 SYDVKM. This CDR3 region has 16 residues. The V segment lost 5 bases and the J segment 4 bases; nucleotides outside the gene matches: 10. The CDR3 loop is CASSGPAGGGADTQYF. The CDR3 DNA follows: TGTGCCAGCAGTGGCCCAGCGGGAGGTGGGGCAGATACGCAGTATTTT.

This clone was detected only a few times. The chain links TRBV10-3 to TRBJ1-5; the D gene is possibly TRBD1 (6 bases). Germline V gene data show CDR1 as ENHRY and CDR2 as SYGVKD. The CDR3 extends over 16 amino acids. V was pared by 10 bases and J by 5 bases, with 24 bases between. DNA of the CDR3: TGTGCCAGCCAGGCGAGAACAGGGCTTGGCGATCAGCCCCAGCATTTT. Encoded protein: CASQARTGLGDQPQHF.

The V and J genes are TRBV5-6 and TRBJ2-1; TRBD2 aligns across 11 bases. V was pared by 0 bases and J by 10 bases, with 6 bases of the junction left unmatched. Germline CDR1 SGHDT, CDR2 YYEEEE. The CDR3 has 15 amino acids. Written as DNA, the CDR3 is TGTGCCAGCAGCTTGGCCCTAGCGGGAGGTCACGAGCAGTTCTTC. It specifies CASSLALAGGHEQFF.

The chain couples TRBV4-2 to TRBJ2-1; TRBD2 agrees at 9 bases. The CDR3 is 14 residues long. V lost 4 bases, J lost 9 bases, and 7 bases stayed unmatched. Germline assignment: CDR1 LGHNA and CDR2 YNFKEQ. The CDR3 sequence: CASSRPGLAAEQFF. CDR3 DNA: TGTGCCAGCAGCCGCCCGGGACTAGCAGCTGAGCAGTTCTTC.

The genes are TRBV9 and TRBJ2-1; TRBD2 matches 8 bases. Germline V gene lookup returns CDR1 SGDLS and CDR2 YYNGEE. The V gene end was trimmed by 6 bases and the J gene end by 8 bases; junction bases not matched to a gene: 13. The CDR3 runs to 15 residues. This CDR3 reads CASTQTGGRTDEQFF. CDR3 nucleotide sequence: TGTGCCAGCACCCAGACGGGAGGGCGTACCGATGAGCAGTTCTTC.

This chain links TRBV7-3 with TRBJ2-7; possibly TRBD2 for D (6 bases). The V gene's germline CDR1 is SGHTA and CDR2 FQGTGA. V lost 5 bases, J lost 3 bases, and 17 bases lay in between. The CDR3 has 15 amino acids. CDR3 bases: TGTGCCAGCAGCCCAGATGGGGCGGGAAGCTACGAGCAGTACTTC. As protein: CASSPDGAGSYEQYF.

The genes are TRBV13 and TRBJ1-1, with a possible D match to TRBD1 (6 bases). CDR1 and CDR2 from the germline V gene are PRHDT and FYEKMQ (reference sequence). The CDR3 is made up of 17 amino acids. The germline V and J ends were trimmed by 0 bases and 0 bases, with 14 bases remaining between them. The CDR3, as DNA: TGTGCCAGCAGCTTAGGCCCACCAGGGGTGATGAACACTGAAGCTTTCTTT. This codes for CASSLGPPGVMNTEAFF. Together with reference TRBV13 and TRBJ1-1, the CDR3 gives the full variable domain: AAGVIQSPRHLIKEKRETATLKCYPIPRHDTVYWYQQGPGQDPQFLISFYEKMQSDKGSIPDRFSAQQFSDYHSELNMSSLELGDSALYFCASSLGPPGVMNTEAFFGQGTRLTVV.

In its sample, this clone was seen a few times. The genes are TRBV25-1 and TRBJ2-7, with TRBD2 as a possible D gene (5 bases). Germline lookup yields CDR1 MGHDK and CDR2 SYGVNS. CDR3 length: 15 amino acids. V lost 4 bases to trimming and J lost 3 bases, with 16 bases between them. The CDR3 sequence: CASSGPRTGSYEQYF. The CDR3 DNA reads TGTGCCAGCAGTGGCCCAAGGACGGGAAGCTACGAGCAGTACTTC.

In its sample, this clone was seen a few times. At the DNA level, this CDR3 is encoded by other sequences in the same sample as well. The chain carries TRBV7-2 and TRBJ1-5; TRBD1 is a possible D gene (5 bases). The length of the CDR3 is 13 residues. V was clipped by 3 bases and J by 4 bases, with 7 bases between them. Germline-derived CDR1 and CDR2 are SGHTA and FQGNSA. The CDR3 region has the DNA TGTGCCAGCAGCTTCGACAGAAATCAGCCCCAGCATTTT. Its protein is CASSFDRNQPQHF.